A single sample is the source of the 18 T cell receptor beta chains below, sequenced in a study of T cell responses to AZD1222 COVID-19 vaccine. Assay used: immunoSEQ multiplex PCR; TCRdb lists only in-frame clones, some missing. The repertoire holds 110,000 or so clones, 88% seen once, with less than 6.5% in the top ten. This sample comprised peripheral blood, obtained 28 days after the second AZD1222 dose. These receptors originate from an adult who received the AZD1222 COVID-19 vaccine.

V and J are TRBV6-5 and TRBJ1-4; D gene uncertain. The CDR3 consists of 14 residues. Germline CDR1 is MNHEY and CDR2 is SVGAGI. Trimming shortened V by 9 bases and J by 0 bases, and 11 bases separated the two germline ends. Written as DNA, the CDR3 is TGTGCCAGTCGGATATCTGCAACTAATGAAAAACTGTTTTTT. Protein sequence: CASRISATNEKLFF.

This clone has more than one count but fewer than ten. J is TRBJ2-1 and V is TRBV3-1 (or the pseudogene TRBV3-2), with 11 bases aligning to TRBD2. The germline V gene encodes CDR1 LGHDT and CDR2 YNNKEL (reference sequence). This CDR3 contains 17 residues. The trim removed 1 base at V and 1 base at J, leaving 3 bases unmatched. CDR3 bases: TGTGCCAGCAGCCAAGTAGCGGGGGGGCCTTCCTACAATGAGCAGTTCTTC. This gives the protein CASSQVAGGPSYNEQFF.

The chain has TRBV18 and TRBJ2-2, with a tentative D call TRBD1 (5 bases). CDR1 is KGHSH and CDR2 is LQKENI in the germline V gene. The CDR3 consists of 16 residues. The ends were cut back, 0 bases at V and 1 base at J, with 9 bases in the middle. The CDR3 protein is CASSPPSQGNTGELFF. The CDR3 nucleotides are TGTGCCAGCTCACCACCGTCTCAGGGGAACACCGGGGAGCTGTTTTTT.

This rearrangement joins TRBV7-6 to TRBJ2-3; TRBD2 is a possible D gene (6 bases). With 0 bases removed from V and 2 bases from J, the gap between germline ends came to 12 bases. This CDR3 region has 16 residues. The germline CDR1 and CDR2 sequences are SGHVS and FNYEAQ. The CDR3 coding sequence is TGTGCCAGCAGCTTAGCGGGGGGTGGAGTCACAGATACGCAGTATTTT. Translated: CASSLAGGGVTDTQYF. The whole variable domain, filled in from reference TRBV7-6 and TRBJ2-3, reads GAGVSQSPRYKVTKRGQDVALRCDPISGHVSLYWYRQALGQGPEFLTYFNYEAQQDKSGLPNDRFSAERPEGSISTLTIQRTEQRDSAMYRCASSLAGGGVTDTQYFGPGTRLTVL.

This sequence joins TRBV6-2 or TRBV6-3 and TRBJ1-1; TRBD1 matches at 9 bases. Trimming at V came to 7 bases and at J to 1 base, leaving 7 bases not matched to a gene. Looked up from germline, CDR1 is MNHEY and CDR2 is SVGEGT. The CDR3 is 15 amino acids. CDR3 loop: CASNPGDRANTEAFF. In nucleotides, the CDR3 is TGTGCCAGCAACCCGGGGGACAGGGCGAACACTGAAGCTTTCTTT.

The chain links TRBV7-9 to TRBJ2-3; weak D call: TRBD1 (6 bases). The germline gives CDR1 SEHNR, CDR2 FQNEAQ (reference sequence). V lost 5 bases to trimming and J lost 5 bases, with 17 bases between them. This CDR3 is 15 amino acids long. The CDR3 DNA reads as TGTGCCAGCAGCCAAGGGGGTTTGAGTGGAGATACGCAGTATTTT. It encodes CASSQGGLSGDTQYF. Drawing the rest from reference TRBV7-9 and TRBJ2-3, the complete variable domain is DTGVSQNPRHKITKRGQNVTFRCDPISEHNRLYWYRQTLGQGPEFLTYFQNEAQLEKSRLLSDRFSAERPKGSFSTLEIQRTEQGDSAMYLCASSQGGLSGDTQYFGPGTRLTVL.

The chain carries TRBV10-2 and TRBJ1-5; 11 nucleotides line up with TRBD1. CDR3 length equals 16 residues. The V segment lost 8 bases and the J segment 0 bases; nucleotides outside the gene matches: 6. The V gene's germline CDR1 is WSHSY and CDR2 SAAADI. The CDR3 nucleotides read TGCGCCAGCGGGGGACAGGGGGACTATAGCAATCAGCCCCAGCATTTT. It codes for CASGGQGDYSNQPQHF.

V and J are TRBV10-3 and TRBJ2-5, with 7 positions matching TRBD1. The CDR3 length is 13 residues. CDR1 is ENHRY and CDR2 is SYGVKD in the germline V gene. The junction had 6 bases not matched to a gene; V was cut back by 5 bases and J by 6 bases. The CDR3 here is CAISNLGGKTQYF. CDR3 bases: TGTGCCATCAGTAACTTAGGGGGCAAGACCCAGTACTTC.

The rearrangement joins TRBV6-4 to TRBJ2-1; 8 bases match TRBD1. Germline assignment: CDR1 MRHNA and CDR2 SNTAGT. With V trimmed by 5 bases and J by 3 bases, 6 bases remained unmatched. This CDR3 comprises 15 residues. CDR3 sequence reads: CASSPGQGYYNEQFF. In DNA, the CDR3 is TGTGCCAGCAGTCCAGGACAGGGTTACTACAATGAGCAGTTCTTC.

The rearrangement uses TRBV5-1 and TRBJ2-3; the D gene is possibly TRBD2 (5 bases). CDR3 length: 14 amino acids. V lost 3 bases and J 4 bases, leaving 12 bases between the germline ends. CDR1 and CDR2 from the germline V gene are SGHRS and YFSETQ. DNA for the CDR3: TGCGCCAGCAGCTCCGGACTTAGAGCAGATACGCAGTATTTT. Translation: CASSSGLRADTQYF.

This clone was detected once. The chain uses TRBV20-1 and TRBJ1-4; no definite D call. The CDR3 has 16 residues. V gave up 3 bases and J gave up 7 bases, with 21 bases separating them. CDR1 and CDR2 from the germline V gene are DFQATT and SNEGSKA (reference sequence). CDR3 region: CSASGGENKSGEKLFF. Here the CDR3 DNA reads TGCAGTGCTAGTGGTGGGGAAAACAAGTCAGGTGAAAAACTGTTTTTT.

The chain couples TRBV7-2 to TRBJ2-2; D is undetermined. From germline, CDR1 is SGHTA and CDR2 FQGNSA. Trimming took 5 bases from V and 1 from J, leaving 8 bases between them. This CDR3 spans 14 amino acids. The CDR3 nucleotides read TGTGCCAGCAGCCTACTGGTGAACACCGGGGAGCTGTTTTTT. Translated: CASSLLVNTGELFF.

The chain carries TRBV29-1 and TRBJ1-1; no definite D call. Between the trimmed V and J ends, which lost 1 base and 1 base, there was a span of 7 bases. Germline values: CDR1 SQVTM, CDR2 ANQGSEA. This CDR3 has 13 residues. CDR3 in DNA: TGCAGCGTTGAAGGTTGGGAGAACACTGAAGCTTTCTTT. Translated: CSVEGWENTEAFF.

The J gene is TRBJ1-4, the V gene TRBV5-1, with D possibly TRBD1 on 5 matching bases. This CDR3 contains 16 residues. CDR1 is SGHRS, CDR2 YFSETQ, per germline. V lost 4 bases, J lost 0 bases, and 13 bases lay in between. The DNA of the CDR3 is TGCGCCAGCAGCGCGGGGACGGCAGCAACTAATGAAAAACTGTTTTTT. Translating gives CASSAGTAATNEKLFF.

The CDR3 spells CASTHRGLGGREKLFF. DNA for the CDR3: TGTGCCAGCACCCACAGGGGGTTGGGAGGTCGGGAAAAACTGTTTTTT. The chain links TRBV28 to TRBJ1-4, with TRBD1 identical over 8 bases. Trimming removed 7 bases from V and 8 bases from J; junction bases left unmatched: 15. Germline CDR1 reads MDHEN; CDR2 reads SYDVKM. The CDR3 has 16 amino acids.

V is TRBV29-1 and J is TRBJ1-1; D remains ambiguous. The V end lost 0 bases, the J end lost 1 base, and 3 bases lay between the germline ends. Germline V gene lookup returns CDR1 SQVTM and CDR2 ANQGSEA. The CDR3 length is 12 residues. The CDR3 coding sequence is TGCAGCGTTGAAGAAGGGAACACTGAAGCTTTCTTT. It translates to CSVEEGNTEAFF.

The V gene is TRBV7-3, the J gene TRBJ2-6; 7 bases fit TRBD2. After removal of 2 bases from V and 0 bases from J, the junction contained 4 bases not matched to a gene. The CDR3 has 17 amino acids. Germline CDR1 reads SGHTA; CDR2 reads FQGTGA. Here the CDR3 DNA reads TGTGCCAGCAGCTTATCGGGAGGAACCTCTGGGGCCAACGTCCTGACTTTC. This gives the protein CASSLSGGTSGANVLTF.

This clone was recorded only once. The V gene is TRBV24-1, the J gene TRBJ2-1, with D possibly being TRBD1 (5 bases). Germline CDR1 and CDR2: KGHDR and SFDVKD. The V end was cut by 3 bases, the J end by 1 base, with 12 bases between. This CDR3 contains 16 residues. In DNA, the CDR3 is TGTGCCACCAGTGATGTCCAGGGTAGGTCCTACAATGAGCAGTTCTTC. Translated, it gives CATSDVQGRSYNEQFF.